These T cell receptor beta chains were read from a single sample in a study of blood T cells in healthy people across ages. A single record per CDR3 protein comes from TCRdb applying MiXCR to the 5' RACE reads. Of 1.8 million or so distinct CDR3 sequences listed, about two fifths are singletons. The sample taken for sequencing was blood. These receptor sequences come from a human donor in good health. Each CDR3 is given with its conserved first and last residue. The D gene is left open where the match is weak. Clone size is shown for a subset of rows, as once, few, many or a class of expanded clone.

cdr3_nt: TGTGCCAGCAGCATGGGACAGGCGAACCCCTATGGCTACACCTTC
cdr3_aa: CASSMGQANPYGYTF
d_call: TRBD1
v_call: TRBV12-3/TRBV12-4
clone_size: NA
j_call: TRBJ1-2

cdr3_nt: TGTGCCAGCAGCCAAGAGGGGGTAGCGGGGGCGACTGAGCAGTTCTTC
cdr3_aa: CASSQEGVAGATEQFF
d_call: TRBD2
v_call: TRBV3-1
clone_size: NA
j_call: TRBJ2-1

cdr3_nt: TGTGCCAGCAGACCTTCCGACAGGGGCCGGGGGGGTGAGCAGTTCTTC
cdr3_aa: CASRPSDRGRGGEQFF
d_call: NA
v_call: TRBV5-5
clone_size: few
j_call: TRBJ2-1

cdr3_nt: TGTGCCAGCAGCCCCCGACAGGGCAGGGACACTGAAGCTTTCTTT
cdr3_aa: CASSPRQGRDTEAFF
d_call: TRBD1
v_call: TRBV4-2
clone_size: NA
j_call: TRBJ1-1

cdr3_nt: TGCAGCGTTGAGCCCATCTCTAGCACAGATACGCAGTATTTT
cdr3_aa: CSVEPISSTDTQYF
d_call: NA
v_call: TRBV29-1
clone_size: NA
j_call: TRBJ2-3

cdr3_nt: TGCAGTGCTAGAGTGCAGTTTGACACTGAAGCTTTCTTT
cdr3_aa: CSARVQFDTEAFF
d_call: NA
v_call: TRBV20-1
clone_size: NA
j_call: TRBJ1-1

cdr3_nt: TGTGCCAGCAGTTACACCCCTACCCCGGGACAAATGGAGGATCAGCCCCAGCATTTT
cdr3_aa: CASSYTPTPGQMEDQPQHF
d_call: NA
v_call: TRBV6-2/TRBV6-3
clone_size: few
j_call: TRBJ1-5

cdr3_nt: TGTGCCAGCACCCGAGGGGATGAGCAGTTCTTC
cdr3_aa: CASTRGDEQFF
d_call: NA
v_call: TRBV6-5
clone_size: many
j_call: TRBJ2-1

cdr3_nt: TGTGCCAGCAGCTCATCTCCACTGGTGCCAAGCCTCACAGATACGCAGTATTTT
cdr3_aa: CASSSSPLVPSLTDTQYF
d_call: NA
v_call: TRBV11-2
clone_size: NA
j_call: TRBJ2-3

cdr3_nt: TGCGCCAGCAGCAGGACAGGTGGGAGGCCTAACTATGGCTACACCTTC
cdr3_aa: CASSRTGGRPNYGYTF
d_call: TRBD1
v_call: TRBV4-1
clone_size: few
j_call: TRBJ1-2

cdr3_nt: TGTGCCAGCAGCTCAGGAGGCTATGCGACTAACTATGGCTACACCTTC
cdr3_aa: CASSSGGYATNYGYTF
d_call: NA
v_call: TRBV11-3
clone_size: NA
j_call: TRBJ1-2

cdr3_nt: TGTGCCAGCAGTTACCACGGGACAGGGGGCCGCACAGATACGCAGTATTTT
cdr3_aa: CASSYHGTGGRTDTQYF
d_call: TRBD1
v_call: TRBV6-5
clone_size: once
j_call: TRBJ2-3

cdr3_nt: TGCAGTGCTAGTCAGAACACCTACGAGCAGTACTTC
cdr3_aa: CSASQNTYEQYF
d_call: NA
v_call: TRBV20-1
clone_size: few
j_call: TRBJ2-7

cdr3_nt: TGTGCCAGCAGCTCCAGGGCGGGGGGGAGCTGGGAGACCCAGTACTTC
cdr3_aa: CASSSRAGGSWETQYF
d_call: TRBD2
v_call: TRBV7-2
clone_size: once
j_call: TRBJ2-5

cdr3_nt: TGCAGTGCTCTCAGGGGACCCCAAGAGACCCAGTACTTC
cdr3_aa: CSALRGPQETQYF
d_call: NA
v_call: TRBV20-1
clone_size: few
j_call: TRBJ2-5

cdr3_nt: TGTGCCAGCAGCTTAGTGGTCAGCGTGACAGATACGCAGTATTTT
cdr3_aa: CASSLVVSVTDTQYF
d_call: NA
v_call: TRBV7-2
clone_size: few
j_call: TRBJ2-3

cdr3_nt: TGTGCCAGCAGTGACTCGAACCGGGGGGTCTTGGGAGAGACCCAGTACTTC
cdr3_aa: CASSDSNRGVLGETQYF
d_call: TRBD2
v_call: TRBV6-4
clone_size: NA
j_call: TRBJ2-5

cdr3_nt: TGTGCCAGCAGGCCCCCTGGAGGTCTCTATGGCTACACCTTC
cdr3_aa: CASRPPGGLYGYTF
d_call: NA
v_call: TRBV6-6
clone_size: few
j_call: TRBJ1-2

cdr3_nt: TGTGCCAGCAGCGTAGATTGGGGGCAAGAACATGGCTACACCTTC
cdr3_aa: CASSVDWGQEHGYTF
d_call: NA
v_call: TRBV9
clone_size: few
j_call: TRBJ1-2

cdr3_nt: TGCAGTGCCAAACAGAGTTTGCACACTGAAGCTTTCTTT
cdr3_aa: CSAKQSLHTEAFF
d_call: NA
v_call: TRBV20-1
clone_size: NA
j_call: TRBJ1-1

cdr3_nt: TGTGCCATCAGTGAGGGGAGCGGCCGAAACTATGGCTACACCTTC
cdr3_aa: CAISEGSGRNYGYTF
d_call: NA
v_call: TRBV10-3
clone_size: NA
j_call: TRBJ1-2

cdr3_nt: TGTGCCAGCAGCTGGGCTCTCTACAATGAGCAGTTCTTC
cdr3_aa: CASSWALYNEQFF
d_call: NA
v_call: TRBV5-6
clone_size: NA
j_call: TRBJ2-1

cdr3_nt: TGCAGTGCCCCAACATCAGGTGACGGGCCCCAGCATTTT
cdr3_aa: CSAPTSGDGPQHF
d_call: NA
v_call: TRBV20-1
clone_size: NA
j_call: TRBJ1-5

cdr3_nt: TGTGCCAGCAGTCGGACAGGGCCTCCAGATACGCAGTATTTT
cdr3_aa: CASSRTGPPDTQYF
d_call: TRBD1
v_call: TRBV12-3/TRBV12-4
clone_size: NA
j_call: TRBJ2-3

cdr3_nt: TGCAGCGCGTCGAACCGATCTGGGGCCAACGTCCTGACTTTC
cdr3_aa: CSASNRSGANVLTF
d_call: NA
v_call: TRBV29-1
clone_size: many
j_call: TRBJ2-6

cdr3_nt: TGTGCCATCAGTGGGGGACTAGCGATGAGCACAGATACGCAGTATTTT
cdr3_aa: CAISGGLAMSTDTQYF
d_call: TRBD2
v_call: TRBV10-3
clone_size: NA
j_call: TRBJ2-3

cdr3_nt: TGCGCCAGCAGCCTAAGGGAAGAGGGGGAGCAGTACTTC
cdr3_aa: CASSLREEGEQYF
d_call: NA
v_call: TRBV4-3
clone_size: few
j_call: TRBJ2-7

cdr3_nt: TGTGCCACCAGTACGGGGAGCCTCTATGGCTACACCTTC
cdr3_aa: CATSTGSLYGYTF
d_call: NA
v_call: TRBV24-1
clone_size: NA
j_call: TRBJ1-2

cdr3_nt: TGTGCCATCAGAGTAGCAGCGGGGGGACCCAATGAGCAGTTCTTC
cdr3_aa: CAIRVAAGGPNEQFF
d_call: TRBD2
v_call: TRBV10-3
clone_size: NA
j_call: TRBJ2-1

cdr3_nt: TGTGCCAGCAGCTTAGTGGGTGGCGGGGGGGCGGAGACCCAGTACTTC
cdr3_aa: CASSLVGGGGAETQYF
d_call: TRBD2
v_call: TRBV7-2
clone_size: few
j_call: TRBJ2-5